This is a list of T cell receptor beta chains from one sample in a study of T-cell memory formation after mild COVID-19. TCRdb fed the 5' RACE reads into MiXCR, producing one record per CDR3 protein. Here the sample spans 250,000 to 350,000 distinct CDR3 sequences, roughly 15% being singletons. The source material was PBMCs or a T cell subset sorted from them (not recorded which). The receptors shown here come from a man aged 18 to 29 who had mild COVID-19 (a few samples of this study predate the infection). Cell type and time point are not known. Both conserved end residues are part of each CDR3. A D gene is named only where the DNA matches it firmly. The size field is filled for only some rows; it gives once, few, many or a size class.

TRBD1 TRBJ2-5 few TRBV12-3/TRBV12-4 CASSSLGTGGQETQYF TGTGCCAGCAGTTCTTTGGGAACAGGGGGCCAAGAGACCCAGTACTTC
TRBD1 TRBJ2-1 . TRBV14 CASSHRDRGNEQFF TGTGCCAGCAGCCACCGTGACAGGGGGAATGAGCAGTTCTTC
. TRBJ1-1 . TRBV6-5 CASWGFGMNTEAFF TGTGCCAGCTGGGGTTTCGGGATGAACACTGAAGCTTTCTTT
. TRBJ1-2 . TRBV20-1 CSARDRWRTVDGYTF TGCAGTGCTAGAGATCGGTGGAGGACCGTCGATGGCTACACCTTC
TRBD2 TRBJ2-1 few TRBV20-1 CSAGSSGGASYNEQFF TGCAGTGCAGGATCTAGCGGGGGGGCCTCCTACAATGAGCAGTTCTTC
TRBD2 TRBJ2-1 many TRBV5-1 CASSLGGTSRVVQFF TGCGCCAGCAGCTTGGGTGGGACTAGCCGTGTGGTGCAGTTCTTC
. TRBJ2-5 . TRBV4-2 CASSQGGRRVETQYF TGTGCCAGCAGCCAAGGAGGTCGGCGGGTTGAGACCCAGTACTTC
TRBD1 TRBJ2-3 few TRBV4-1 CASSPFTGGETDTQYF TGCGCCAGCAGCCCATTCACAGGGGGTGAGACAGATACGCAGTATTTT
. TRBJ2-3 few TRBV4-3 CASSQDLGGVRDTQYF TGCGCCAGCAGCCAAGATCTGGGCGGGGTGAGAGATACGCAGTATTTT
TRBD1 TRBJ1-2 few TRBV15 CATGRRTGGAFGYTF TGTGCCACCGGGAGGCGGACAGGGGGCGCGTTTGGCTACACCTTC
. TRBJ1-1 few TRBV7-9 CASSRGRAPEAFF TGTGCCAGCAGCCGAGGTCGGGCGCCTGAAGCTTTCTTT
. TRBJ2-7 . TRBV20-1 CSASQGPSEQYF TGCAGTGCTAGCCAGGGGCCCAGCGAGCAGTACTTC
. TRBJ2-1 . TRBV7-3 CASSLRVGNEQFF TGTGCCAGCAGCTTAAGGGTGGGCAATGAGCAGTTCTTC
. TRBJ2-3 . TRBV5-1 CASSPGRNTNTQYF TGCGCCAGCAGCCCTGGAAGAAACACAAATACGCAGTATTTT
TRBD2 TRBJ2-3 . TRBV4-1 CASSQDGGLAVDTQYF TGCGCCAGCAGCCAAGATGGGGGACTAGCGGTAGATACGCAGTATTTT
. TRBJ2-5 few TRBV12-5 CASGPNSGGLETQYF TGTGCTAGTGGTCCCAATTCCGGCGGGTTGGAGACCCAGTACTTC
TRBD2 TRBJ2-5 few TRBV7-6 CASSKARGGLPVGETQYF TGTGCCAGCAGCAAAGCCCGGGGGGGCCTCCCAGTCGGAGAGACCCAGTACTTC
. TRBJ1-1 . TRBV6-2/TRBV6-3 CASGRRTANTEAFF TGTGCCAGCGGCCGCCGGACAGCGAACACTGAAGCTTTCTTT
. TRBJ1-5 . TRBV10-3 CAISGGVQPQHF TGTGCCATCAGTGGAGGGGTTCAGCCCCAGCATTTT
. TRBJ1-2 few TRBV5-1 CASSWDKGGYTF TGCGCCAGCAGCTGGGACAAGGGTGGCTACACCTTC
. TRBJ2-1 many TRBV7-7 CASSLGTDNEQFF TGTGCCAGCAGTTTAGGGACTGACAATGAGCAGTTCTTC
TRBD1 TRBJ1-1 . TRBV7-6 CASREGQRNTEAFF TGTGCCAGCAGGGAGGGACAGAGGAACACTGAAGCTTTCTTT
. TRBJ1-2 many TRBV6-5 CASSYSLAGFYGYTF TGTGCCAGCAGTTACTCGTTAGCGGGTTTCTATGGCTACACCTTC
. TRBJ1-2 . TRBV3-1 CASSQDATALSNGYTF TGTGCCAGCAGCCAAGATGCGACAGCTCTATCGAATGGCTACACCTTC
. TRBJ2-3 . TRBV12-3/TRBV12-4 CASRSVSRDTQYF TGTGCCAGCCGGAGCGTTTCAAGAGATACGCAGTATTTT
. TRBJ2-7 . TRBV11-3 CASSLDPRRGGRHSYEQYF TGTGCCAGCAGCTTAGATCCCCGGAGGGGGGGACGGCATAGCTACGAGCAGTACTTC
. TRBJ2-3 many TRBV7-9 CASSLVGADTQYF TGTGCCAGCAGCTTGGTGGGCGCAGATACGCAGTATTTT
TRBD1 TRBJ2-2 few TRBV4-1 CASSHSTGDTGELFF TGCGCCAGCAGCCACTCGACAGGGGACACCGGGGAGCTGTTTTTT
. TRBJ1-1 . TRBV10-1 CASSEAGEGNTEAFF TGCGCCAGCAGTGAGGCCGGGGAAGGGAACACTGAAGCTTTCTTT
. TRBJ2-1 . TRBV12-2 CASRSGAGPDEQFF TGTGCAAGTCGCTCCGGGGCGGGCCCCGATGAGCAGTTCTTC
TRBD1 TRBJ1-2 . TRBV12-3/TRBV12-4 CASSPTGQIYGYTF TGTGCCAGCAGTCCTACGGGACAGATCTATGGCTACACCTTC
. TRBJ2-2 . TRBV10-3 CAIRDSFVDTGELFF TGTGCCATCAGGGACAGCTTCGTGGACACCGGGGAGCTGTTTTTT
. TRBJ1-2 . TRBV9 CASSVGGRYGYTF TGTGCCAGCAGCGTGGGCGGGCGCTATGGCTACACCTTC
. TRBJ2-5 . TRBV2 CARRAESHQETQYF TGTGCGCGCCGCGCGGAGTCACACCAAGAGACCCAGTACTTC
. TRBJ2-5 many TRBV5-1 CASSFRLGQETQYF TGCGCCAGCAGCTTTAGACTAGGCCAAGAGACCCAGTACTTC
. TRBJ2-1 . TRBV7-9 CASSHSRDIHEQFF TGTGCCAGCAGCCATAGCCGAGACATCCATGAGCAGTTCTTC
. TRBJ2-2 . TRBV11-3 CASSLGAGRTGELFF TGTGCCAGCAGCTTAGGAGCAGGGAGGACCGGGGAGCTGTTTTTT
. TRBJ2-1 . TRBV6-6 CASQHRDATYNEQFF TGTGCCAGTCAACACCGGGACGCTACCTACAATGAGCAGTTCTTC
. TRBJ1-5 . TRBV6-5 CASSYSRGTEPQHF TGTGCCAGCAGTTACTCACGGGGCACGGAGCCCCAGCATTTT
TRBD1 TRBJ2-6 . TRBV25-1 CASPPRKGGYRAPLFGANVLTF TGTGCCAGCCCTCCGAGGAAAGGGGGCTACCGAGCACCTTTGTTTGGGGCCAACGTCCTGACTTTC
. TRBJ2-5 . TRBV29-1 CSGILETQYF TGCAGCGGGATCCTGGAGACCCAGTACTTC
. TRBJ1-1 . TRBV4-3 CASSQDFPMNTEAFF TGCGCCAGCAGCCAAGATTTCCCTATGAACACTGAAGCTTTCTTT
. TRBJ2-4 few TRBV5-6 CASSLGGSRVVQYF TGTGCCAGCAGCTTGGGGGGATCCAGGGTTGTTCAGTACTTC
. TRBJ1-1 few TRBV4-1 CASSQEIGKAEAFF TGCGCCAGCAGCCAAGAGATAGGGAAGGCTGAAGCTTTCTTT
. TRBJ2-3 . TRBV20-1 CSANTDTQYF TGCAGTGCTAATACAGATACGCAGTATTTT
TRBD1 TRBJ1-2 . TRBV5-6 CASIDRGRFGDGYTF TGTGCCAGCATTGACAGGGGGCGCTTCGGTGATGGCTACACCTTC
TRBD2 TRBJ2-2 many TRBV6-5 CATIGLAPGELFF TGTGCCACCATAGGACTAGCGCCCGGGGAGCTGTTTTTT
. TRBJ2-7 . TRBV5-1 CASSPTTYSYEQYF TGCGCCAGCAGCCCGACTACCTACTCCTACGAGCAGTACTTC
. TRBJ1-1 many TRBV6-5 CASSYSDNMGTEAFF TGTGCCAGCAGCTACTCGGACAACATGGGGACTGAAGCTTTCTTT
TRBD2 TRBJ2-4 . TRBV5-1 CASSPGTSGWELKDIQYF TGCGCCAGCAGCCCAGGGACTAGCGGTTGGGAACTTAAAGACATTCAGTACTTC
TRBD2 TRBJ2-1 few TRBV18 CASSRIAGDYNEQFF TGTGCCAGCTCAAGGATAGCGGGGGACTACAATGAGCAGTTCTTC
. TRBJ1-2 many TRBV12-3/TRBV12-4 CASSLVNGYTF TGTGCCAGTAGCCTCGTCAATGGCTACACCTTC
. TRBJ2-3 . TRBV21-1 CASSLSRIQGGGTDTQYF TGTGCCAGCAGCCTATCGAGAATCCAGGGTGGAGGCACAGATACGCAGTATTTT
TRBD1 TRBJ2-5 few TRBV5-1 CASSWWDREETQYF TGCGCCAGCAGCTGGTGGGACAGGGAAGAGACCCAGTACTTC
. TRBJ2-1 few TRBV12-2 CASRLVAGSGEHNEQFF TGTGCAAGTCGCTTAGTTGCAGGTAGCGGGGAGCACAATGAGCAGTTCTTC
. TRBJ1-5 few TRBV2 CASSEWGAGNQPQHF TGTGCCAGCAGTGAATGGGGGGCGGGCAATCAGCCCCAGCATTTT
TRBD2 TRBJ2-5 few TRBV20-1 CSANPAGGPGETQYF TGCAGTGCAAACCCCGCGGGGGGGCCCGGAGAGACCCAGTACTTC
. TRBJ2-1 . TRBV6-4 CASSDRTGSSYNEQFF TGTGCCAGCAGTGACCGAACAGGGAGCTCCTACAATGAGCAGTTCTTC
. TRBJ1-6 . TRBV10-3 CAISGRDSPLHF TGTGCCATCAGTGGACGGGATTCACCCCTCCACTTT
. TRBJ1-5 . TRBV2 CASSPFMNNQPQHF TGTGCCAGCAGCCCTTTTATGAACAATCAGCCCCAGCATTTT